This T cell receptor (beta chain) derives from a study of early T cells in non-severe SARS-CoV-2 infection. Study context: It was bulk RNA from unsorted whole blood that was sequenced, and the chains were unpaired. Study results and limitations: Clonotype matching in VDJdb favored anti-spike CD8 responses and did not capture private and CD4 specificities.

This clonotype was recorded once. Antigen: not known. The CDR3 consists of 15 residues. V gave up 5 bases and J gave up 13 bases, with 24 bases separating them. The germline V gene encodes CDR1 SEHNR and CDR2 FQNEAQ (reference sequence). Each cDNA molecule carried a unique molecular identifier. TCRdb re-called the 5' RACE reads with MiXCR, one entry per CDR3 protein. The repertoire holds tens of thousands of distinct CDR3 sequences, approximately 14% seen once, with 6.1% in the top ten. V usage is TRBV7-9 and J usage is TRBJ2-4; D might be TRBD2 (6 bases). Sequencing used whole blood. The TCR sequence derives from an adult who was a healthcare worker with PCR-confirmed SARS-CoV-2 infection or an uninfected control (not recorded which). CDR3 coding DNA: TGTGCCAGCAGCCGCCCGGGACTCCCCAATCGGATCCAGTACTTC. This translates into CASSRPGLPNRIQYF.